These 27 T cell receptor beta chains were all obtained from the same sample, sequenced in a study of blood T cell repertoires in COVID-19. Clones were read by immunoSEQ multiplex PCR, and TCRdb kept only the in-frame ones, dropping some. The sample includes about 220,000 clones, about nine tenths of them seen just once. Sequencing was done on a sample of peripheral blood. The receptors originated from a man aged 40-49 years with acute or convalescent COVID-19.

The chain is built from TRBV6-5 and TRBJ1-1; a possible D gene is TRBD1 (6 bases). This CDR3 is built from 16 residues. V was cut by 0 bases and J by 1 base, with 12 bases left in between. The V gene's germline CDR1 is MNHEY and CDR2 SVGAGI. The CDR3: CASSYSYGQPNTEAFF. For the CDR3, the DNA is TGTGCCAGCAGTTACTCTTATGGACAGCCGAACACTGAAGCTTTCTTT.

The chain combines TRBV4-2 with TRBJ1-6; 9 bases map to TRBD1. Germline CDR1 LGHNA, CDR2 YNFKEQ. This CDR3 is 15 amino acids long. The V gene end was trimmed by 7 bases and the J gene end by 5 bases; junction bases not matched to a gene: 6. The CDR3 protein is CASNLGQGNNSPLHF. CDR3 in DNA: TGTGCCAGCAACCTCGGACAGGGGAATAATTCACCCCTCCACTTT.

This clone was recorded only once. The chain uses TRBV6-5 and TRBJ2-7, with 8 bases fitting TRBD1. Per germline, CDR1 MNHEY and CDR2 SVGAGI. V lost 6 bases to trimming and J lost 0 bases; unmatched junction nucleotides: 7. The CDR3 covers 15 residues. The CDR3 region has the DNA TGTGCCAGCAGGAGACAGGGGCCGAGCTCCTACGAGCAGTACTTC. This sequence encodes CASRRQGPSSYEQYF.

On this clone: The sample carries other DNA sequences with the same CDR3. This sequence joins TRBV5-1 and TRBJ2-1; 12 bases agree with TRBD2. The CDR3 is 16 residues long. V lost 1 base, J lost 3 bases, and 2 bases stayed unmatched. Germline V lookup: CDR1 SGHRS, CDR2 YFSETQ. Here the CDR3 DNA reads TGCGCCAGCAGCTTGACTAGCGGGGGGAGCTACAATGAGCAGTTCTTC. Its translation is CASSLTSGGSYNEQFF.

The CDR3 protein is CASSQEILAGSSAGLEQYF. The CDR3 coding sequence is TGTGCCAGCAGCCAAGAAATACTAGCGGGCTCCTCCGCTGGGCTCGAGCAGTACTTC. The chain carries TRBV3-1 (or the pseudogene TRBV3-2) and TRBJ2-7; TRBD2 matches at 9 bases. This CDR3 comprises 19 residues. V shed 0 bases and J 6 bases; nucleotides not matched to a gene: 18. CDR1 is LGHDT and CDR2 is YNNKEL in the germline V gene (reference sequence).

This sequence joins TRBV5-1 and TRBJ1-2; 7 bases map to TRBD1. Germline assignment: CDR1 SGHRS and CDR2 YFSETQ. With V trimmed by 3 bases and J by 5 bases, 7 bases remained unmatched. This CDR3 spans 14 amino acids. The CDR3 sequence: CASSSTGTAYGYTF. DNA of the CDR3: TGCGCCAGCAGCTCGACCGGGACAGCTTATGGCTACACCTTC.

This sequence joins TRBV6-1 and TRBJ1-5; D perhaps matches TRBD1 (6 bases). V lost 2 bases and J lost 3, with 11 bases in between. The CDR3 contains 15 residues. Germline CDR1 and CDR2: MNHNS and SASEGT. This chain's CDR3 is CASSERQVPNQPQHF. CDR3 DNA: TGTGCCAGCAGTGAAAGACAGGTACCCAATCAGCCCCAGCATTTT.

This chain uses TRBV3-1 (or the pseudogene TRBV3-2) with TRBJ1-4; 10 nucleotides line up with TRBD1. The CDR3 has 15 amino acids. The germline V gene encodes CDR1 LGHDT and CDR2 YNNKEL (reference sequence). With V trimmed by 1 base and J by 6 bases, 2 bases remained unmatched. The CDR3 region has the DNA TGTGCCAGCAGCCAAGTGACAGGGGGCGATGAAAAACTGTTTTTT. Its translation: CASSQVTGGDEKLFF.

The chain has TRBV5-6 and TRBJ2-4; tentatively, D is TRBD1 (5 bases). The CDR3 runs to 17 residues. Trimming removed 0 bases at V and 4 bases at J, with 17 bases between. Germline CDR1 reads SGHDT; CDR2 reads YYEEEE. CDR3 residues: CASSLVRAVGRKNIQYF. The CDR3, as DNA: TGTGCCAGCAGCTTGGTTCGGGCAGTGGGGCGGAAAAACATTCAGTACTTC.

This sequence joins TRBV4-1 and TRBJ1-5; no reliable D call. V lost 1 base, J lost 0 bases, and 13 bases lay in between. The V gene's germline CDR1 is MGHRA and CDR2 YSYEKL. CDR3 size: 17 residues. The CDR3 DNA sequence: TGCGCCAGCAGCCAAGTCGGCGGGCCAGATAGCAATCAGCCCCAGCATTTT. Its protein is CASSQVGGPDSNQPQHF.

The chain recombines TRBV27 with TRBJ1-6, with 7 bases that match TRBD1. The CDR3 covers 14 residues. Trimming took 5 bases from V and 12 from J; bases not matched to a gene: 10. The germline V gene encodes CDR1 MNHEY and CDR2 SMNVEV (reference sequence). DNA for the CDR3: TGTGCCAGCAGTCTCGGGACAGATAGACAACCCCTCCACTTT. It yields the protein CASSLGTDRQPLHF.

The rearrangement links TRBV4-1 to TRBJ2-7, with 7 nucleotides matching TRBD2. The germline gives CDR1 MGHRA, CDR2 YSYEKL. This CDR3 contains 14 residues. Trimming at V came to 3 bases and at J to 3 bases, leaving 5 bases not matched to a gene. CDR3 nucleotide sequence: TGCGCCAGCAGCCACGGACGGGGGGACTACGAGCAGTACTTC. Its protein product is CASSHGRGDYEQYF.

The CDR3, as DNA: TGTGCCAGCAGCCCCCAGCCGACAGGGGGACGTGAAAAACTGTTTTTT. Translation: CASSPQPTGGREKLFF. The V gene is TRBV7-2, the J gene TRBJ1-4; 9 nucleotides match TRBD1. The CDR3 is 16 residues long. V trimming: 5 bases; J trimming: 7 bases; junction bases outside the gene matches: 11. CDR1 and CDR2 (germline): SGHTA, FQGNSA.

The V gene is TRBV30, the J gene TRBJ1-5; D unresolved. The V end lost 5 bases, the J end lost 6 bases, and 14 bases lay between the germline ends. This CDR3 spans 13 amino acids. CDR1 is GTSNPN and CDR2 is SVGIG in the germline V gene (reference sequence). The CDR3 region has the DNA TGTGCCTGGGCCTCCGCGGATCGTCAGCCCCAGCATTTT. It encodes CAWASADRQPQHF.

V gene TRBV24-1 combines with J gene TRBJ1-2; TRBD1 matches at 9 bases. Germline V gene lookup returns CDR1 KGHDR and CDR2 SFDVKD. V shed 4 bases, J shed 4 bases, and the junction held 9 bases outside the gene matches. The CDR3 length is 16 residues. In nucleotides, the CDR3 is TGTGCCACCAGTGACCCGGGGGGACAGGGCCCCTATGGCTACACCTTC. This sequence encodes CATSDPGGQGPYGYTF.

In its sample, this clone was seen a few times. The chain uses TRBV7-2 and TRBJ2-7; maybe TRBD2 (6 bases). Germline loops: CDR1 SGHTA, CDR2 FQGNSA. This CDR3 has 15 residues. Trimming left V 5 bases short and J 2 bases short, with 16 bases between. The CDR3 coding sequence is TGTGCCAGCAGCCCAGCGGGTGGCGGTCCCTACGAGCAGTACTTC. Translated, it gives CASSPAGGGPYEQYF.

V usage is TRBV19 and J usage is TRBJ1-3; no definite D call. V was clipped by 5 bases and J by 0 bases, with 11 bases between them. From germline, CDR1 is LNHDA and CDR2 SQIVND (reference sequence). The CDR3 runs to 15 residues. This chain's CDR3 is CASSSGFFSGNTIYF. CDR3 DNA sequence: TGTGCCAGTAGTTCCGGGTTCTTCTCTGGAAACACCATATATTTT.

J is TRBJ2-7 and V is TRBV6-6; tentatively, D is TRBD1 (7 bases). Trimming shortened V by 2 bases and J by 2 bases, and 10 bases separated the two germline ends. The CDR3 covers 14 residues. CDR1 MNHNY and CDR2 SVGAGI come from the germline V gene (reference sequence). Here the CDR3 reads CASSYARGAYEQYF. The CDR3, as DNA: TGTGCCAGCAGTTACGCCAGGGGGGCCTACGAGCAGTACTTC.

This sequence joins TRBV7-6 and TRBJ1-4; D gene ambiguous. Germline V lookup: CDR1 SGHVS, CDR2 FNYEAQ. This CDR3 has 15 residues. Trimming removed 2 bases at V and 5 bases at J, with 12 bases between. The CDR3 DNA sequence: TGTGCCAGCAGCTTACAGACGACGGAGAATGAAAAACTGTTTTTT. Its protein product is CASSLQTTENEKLFF.

The chain combines TRBV19 with TRBJ1-4; D gene uncertain. The CDR3 is 15 residues long. Trimming took 7 bases from V and 9 from J, leaving 21 bases between them. CDR1 is LNHDA, CDR2 SQIVND, per germline (reference sequence). The CDR3 loop reads CASTNGRQRGQKLFF. As DNA, the CDR3 is TGTGCCAGTACCAACGGTCGCCAACGAGGGCAAAAACTGTTTTTT.

This clone is a singleton in its sample. The CDR3 DNA reads as TGTGCCAGCAGCTTTCCAGGGGGATCCTACGAGCAGTACTTC. This translates into CASSFPGGSYEQYF. The chain is built from TRBV7-2 and TRBJ2-7; 7 bases align to TRBD1. Germline V lookup: CDR1 SGHTA, CDR2 FQGNSA. The CDR3 loop spans 14 amino acids. Unmatched junction bases numbered 3, after V lost 3 bases and J lost 1 base.

The rearrangement uses TRBV19 and TRBJ1-6; the match to TRBD1 covers 10 bases. CDR1 and CDR2 (germline): LNHDA, SQIVND (reference sequence). The CDR3 contains 14 residues. Trimming cost V 10 bases and J 7 bases; bases outside gene matches: 7. CDR3 protein: CATQTGQGNSPLHF. The CDR3 DNA is TGTGCCACCCAAACGGGACAGGGGAATTCACCCCTCCACTTT.

The genes are TRBV10-2 and TRBJ2-6; 9 bases align to TRBD2. Germline CDR1 and CDR2: WSHSY and SAAADI. Trimming took 4 bases from V and 0 from J; bases not matched to a gene: 1. The CDR3 runs to 16 residues. CDR3 protein: CASSGLAASGANVLTF. The DNA of the CDR3 is TGCGCCAGCAGTGGACTAGCGGCCTCTGGGGCCAACGTCCTGACTTTC.

The rearrangement uses TRBV5-1 and TRBJ1-4; 10 bases agree with TRBD1. Germline V gives CDR1 SGHRS, CDR2 YFSETQ. V lost 2 bases, J lost 2 bases, and 3 bases stayed unmatched. The CDR3 is 16 residues long. This CDR3 reads CASSLGQGVTNEKLFF. The CDR3 DNA is TGCGCCAGCAGCTTAGGACAGGGGGTTACTAATGAAAAACTGTTTTTT. The entire variable domain, with the rest obtained from reference TRBV5-1 and TRBJ1-4, is as follows: KAGVTQTPRYLIKTRGQQVTLSCSPISGHRSVSWYQQTPGQGLQFLFEYFSETQRNKGNFPGRFSGRQFSNSRSEMNVSTLELGDSALYLCASSLGQGVTNEKLFFGSGTQLSVL.

This sequence joins TRBV7-2 and TRBJ2-7; TRBD2 aligns across 7 bases. J gave up 2 bases and V 1 base, and 8 bases lay outside the gene matches. From germline, CDR1 is SGHTA and CDR2 FQGNSA. The CDR3 totals 16 residues. The CDR3 protein is CASSLVGGLAAYEQYF. CDR3 in DNA: TGTGCCAGCAGCTTAGTAGGCGGGCTAGCGGCCTACGAGCAGTACTTC.

This chain joins TRBV19 and TRBJ1-5; 7 bases line up with TRBD1. Germline CDR1 LNHDA, CDR2 SQIVND (reference sequence). The CDR3 is 14 residues long. Germline trimming cut 5 bases from V and 4 bases from J; bases unmatched to any gene: 5. The CDR3 sequence: CASSPGQKNQPQHF. The DNA for the CDR3 is TGTGCCAGTAGTCCGGGACAGAAGAATCAGCCCCAGCATTTT.

The rearrangement uses TRBV3-1 (or the pseudogene TRBV3-2) and TRBJ2-7; D might be TRBD2 (5 bases). The germline gives CDR1 LGHDT, CDR2 YNNKEL (reference sequence). This CDR3 is 15 amino acids long. V gave up 3 bases and J gave up 0 bases, with 12 bases separating them. CDR3 sequence: CASSHSDWSSYEQYF. The CDR3 nucleotides read TGTGCCAGCAGCCATTCGGACTGGTCCTCCTACGAGCAGTACTTC.